This TCR beta chain was sequenced during a study of CD8+CD57+ T cells in acquired aplastic anemia (dated by TCRdb to 2016 to 2019). Regarding the study in general: A mean of 3.2 ug of DNA, ranging from roughly 0.2 to 30 ug, was extracted from sorted CD4+ and CD8+ cells. CD8+CD57+ expansion was defined as a frequency above the mean frequency observed in healthy subjects.

On the study overall, not on this receptor specifically: Roughly 30 CD8+ CDR3 sequences were found to be shared between patients and controls, but these sequences appeared to be highly expressed in patients and within the immunodominant clones of the patients. Patients and healthy controls showed no significant difference in CD8+ Simpson's diversity (P=0.060).

Flow cytometry had shown CD8+CD57+ cell expansion in the patients selected for sequencing. Severe acquired aplastic anemia was diagnosed in all patients according to International Study of Aplastic Anemia and Agranulocytosis and Camitta criteria. No therapy had been received by the patients at the time of blood sampling. In this study, sorted CD4+ and CD8+ T cells from the blood of healthy subjects and of severe aplastic anemia patients had their TCR repertoires deep-sequenced. In the USA, patient enrollment took place under clinicaltrials.gov protocols 00001620, 01623167, 00001397, 00071045, 00081523 and 00961064. Ficoll-Paque density gradient centrifugation was used to isolate peripheral blood mononuclear cells. Before DNA extraction, CD4+ and CD8+ T cells were sorted with FACS or magnetic beads. TCR beta VDJ combination and CDR3 sequence profiling used genomic DNA as the template. An Illumina HiSeq 2000 was used for TCR repertoire sequencing. The original pipeline was this. TRBV/TRBJ rearrangement plots, CDR3 size and DJ length profiles, and Simpson's diversity index were used to evaluate the repertoires. The most abundant DNA sequence in the deep sequencing data was taken as the immunodominant clone. CDR3 amino acid sequences were screened for sharing across subjects and were compared with published repertoires and the VDJdb database. TCRdb took the public reads, trimmed them with fastp at Q25, ran MiXCR for clone calling and kept in-frame beta chains. Rows are combined by CDR3 protein, so each entry shows the most common genes and DNA. These V and J calls originate from TCRdb's pipeline instead of the authors' own analysis. This sample has under 500,000 distinct CDR3 sequences in its table, and more than 25% of those were observed once. The top ten clones comprise less than 0.85% of the sample.

The CDR3 sequence holds 12 residues, the cysteine and phenylalanine included. Only the CDR3 region is kept as DNA, spanning 36 bases read in frame from base 1. V lost 7 bases and J lost 1 base; the stretch between them is 10 bases long. Reading the germline V gene gives CDR1 SQVTM and CDR2 ANQGSEA. This clonotype was found a few times. What this receptor recognizes is not known. Base-call qualities are not available, and no considerably larger clone is one nucleotide away. The sequence was collected from a human donor with aplastic anemia. Input material: sorted CD4+, CD8+, or CD8+CD57+ T cells (not recorded which) from PBMCs. The V and J segments used are TRBV29-1 and TRBJ1-1; TRBD1 could be the D gene, as 5 bases match. This receptor has the CDR3 CSAVGRNTEAFF. The DNA sequence is given as TGCAGCGCCGTGGGGCGGAACACTGAAGCTTTCTTT.